Listed here is a single TCR beta chain. The study ran its PCR with 60 Vbeta and 13 Jbeta primers. This table comes from immunoSEQ multiplex PCR, and its TCRdb copy is limited to in-frame clones, with some not included. The repertoire has some 90,000 clones, roughly 79% of them found once; the top ten carry about 0.53%. The data were obtained in a study of cytomegalovirus exposure and HLA in healthy donors. After removal of 4 bases from V and 7 bases from J, the junction contained 16 bases not matched to a gene. The CDR3 consists of 17 residues. Per germline, CDR1 SEHNR and CDR2 FQNEAQ (reference sequence).

Sequenced input: PBMCs. The origin of this receptor is a man aged 25-40 years in good health and CMV-seronegative. V gene TRBV7-9 combines with J gene TRBJ1-5, with TRBD1 matching 7 bases. The CDR3 sequence: CASSSTRQGPSSQPQHF. The CDR3 DNA sequence: TGTGCCAGCAGCTCGACAAGACAGGGCCCCAGTTCGCAGCCCCAGCATTTT. Supplemented by reference TRBV7-9 and TRBJ1-5, the full variable domain reads DTGVSQNPRHKITKRGQNVTFRCDPISEHNRLYWYRQTLGQGPEFLTYFQNEAQLEKSRLLSDRFSAERPKGSFSTLEIQRTEQGDSAMYLCASSSTRQGPSSQPQHFGDGTRLSIL.